Reported below is one T cell receptor (beta chain). Its antigen is unknown. With a J-beta primer mix and a sample-barcoded 5' primer, a second PCR ran about 7 to 12 cycles. TCRdb reprocessed the 5' RACE reads with MiXCR, giving one entry per CDR3 protein. The data contain approximately 800,000 distinct CDR3 sequences, roughly three fifths of them singletons. This sample was taken from a study of blood T cells in healthy people across ages. Study conclusions and caveats: In long-lived donors, naive CD4+ cell counts and diversity exceeded those of aged donors. Lack of knowledge of donor CMV status possibly confounded expanded clonotype changes.

Germline assignment: CDR1 SGHVS and CDR2 FQNEAQ. The CDR3 is 17 residues long. V lost 5 bases and J lost 0; bases outside the gene matches: 13. Each sample provided at least 5 micrograms of extracted total RNA. The sample comprised blood. The sequence was collected from a man in his forties or fifties in good health. This sequence joins TRBV7-8 and TRBJ2-7, with 7 bases that match TRBD1. The CDR3 here is CASSRDRITTSSYEQYF. CDR3 coding DNA: TGTGCCAGCAGCCGGGACAGAATAACTACTAGCTCCTACGAGCAGTACTTC.